This passage covers 5 T cell receptor beta chains from one sample sequenced in a study of blood T cells in healthy people across ages. The use of a sample-barcoded 5' primer and a J-beta primer mix characterized a second PCR of 7 to 11 cycles. MiXCR was run by TCRdb on the 5' RACE reads, yielding one entry per CDR3 protein. The table has more than 1 million distinct CDR3 sequences, more than 35% seen once. Sequenced sample: blood. The receptors here all came from a woman aged 55-70 years in good health.

The chain uses TRBV2 and TRBJ1-1, with TRBD1 matching over 7 bases. Trimming at V came to 3 bases and at J to 5 bases, leaving 6 bases not matched to a gene. CDR1 is SNHLY and CDR2 is FYNNEI in the germline V gene. CDR3 length: 14 amino acids. CDR3 region: CASSDEGARTEAFF. DNA for the CDR3: TGTGCCAGCAGTGATGAGGGGGCAAGGACTGAAGCTTTCTTT.

In this sample, this clonotype turned up a few times. This chain uses TRBV3-1 with TRBJ2-1, with a weak D call TRBD2 (6 bases). Germline CDR1 reads LGHDT; CDR2 reads YNNKEL (reference sequence). The ends were cut back, 4 bases at V and 7 bases at J, with 17 bases in the middle. The CDR3 length is 15 residues. This chain's CDR3 is CASSPESGLQNEQFF. The DNA of the CDR3 is TGTGCCAGCAGCCCAGAGTCGGGACTTCAAAATGAGCAGTTCTTC.

This clonotype occurred a few times. V and J are TRBV15 and TRBJ2-5; TRBD2 matches at 8 bases. With V trimmed by 5 bases and J by 3 bases, 14 bases remained unmatched. The CDR3 sequence is 17 residues long. Germline V CDR1 and CDR2: LNHNV, YYDKDF (reference sequence). CDR3 loop: CATSYQGEREMKETQYF. The CDR3 DNA reads as TGTGCCACCAGCTACCAGGGAGAGCGGGAGATGAAAGAGACCCAGTACTTC.

This clonotype came up a few times. The rearrangement uses TRBV2 and TRBJ2-7; D unclear. The germline CDR1 and CDR2 sequences are SNHLY and FYNNEI. V lost 0 bases and J lost 8, with 14 bases in between. The CDR3 length is 14 residues. The CDR3 nucleotides are TGTGCCAGCAGTGAAGCTGCGATAGGGAACAAGCAGTACTTC. Encoded protein: CASSEAAIGNKQYF.

This chain links TRBV7-2 with TRBJ2-1; 10 nucleotides match TRBD2. V was clipped by 5 bases and J by 9 bases; unmatched bases: 7. CDR1 and CDR2 from the germline V gene are SGHTA and FQGNSA. This CDR3 contains 14 residues. The CDR3, as DNA: TGTGCCAGCAGCCCTCTAGCGGGAGTGTGTGAGCAGTTCTTC. This encodes CASSPLAGVCEQFF.